This TCR beta chain was recovered during a study of T cell clonotyping in hematopoietic cell transplantation. With 1 base clipped from V and 1 base from J, the junction kept 7 bases outside the gene matches. The germline V gene encodes CDR1 SGHVS and CDR2 FNYEAQ. This CDR3 contains 17 residues. Data came from immunoSEQ multiplex PCR; TCRdb stores just in-frame clones and leaves some out. In the table there are tens of thousands of clones, about 85% of which are singletons. Time point in this sample: recipient sample about 28 days before transplant, after cytoreduction. Only one count was recorded for this clone.

The source was peripheral blood mononuclear cells, collected before stem cell transplant. The TCR comes from a man in his fifties or sixties with acute myeloid leukemia. Some clones in this sample may be carry-over from other donors' samples. The chain is built from TRBV7-6 and TRBJ2-7; 10 bases map to TRBD1. CDR3 bases: TGTGCCAGCAGCTTAGGTCTGAGGACAGGGGGTTCCTACGAGCAGTACTTC. Encoded protein: CASSLGLRTGGSYEQYF.